This T cell receptor (beta chain) was retrieved from a study of blood T cell repertoires in COVID-19. Overall study: Specimens from acute and convalescent COVID-19 originated in the United States, Italy and Spain. PBMCs, B-cell-depleted T cells, or T cells were the source of the cDNA or gDNA that made up the material.

Trimming removed 5 bases from V and 2 bases from J; junction bases left unmatched: 6. Germline-derived CDR1 and CDR2 are SGHNT and YENEEA. This CDR3 spans 14 amino acids. As originally analysed: Reference gene primer amplification gave estimated nucleated cell counts. Libraries were prepared by immunoSEQ multiplex PCR; TCRdb keeps only in-frame clonotypes and omits some of them. That table gives V, J and clone size, and the DNA gave D and trimming. The table lists under 140,000 clones, roughly 82% of them singletons. V gene TRBV11-3 combines with J gene TRBJ2-7, with 7 bases aligning to TRBD2. Sequenced input: peripheral blood. The clonotype was recovered from a woman aged 55-70 years with acute or convalescent COVID-19. Here the CDR3 DNA reads TGTGCCAGCAGCCGCCGGGAGGCCGCCTACGAGCAGTACTTC. Its protein product is CASSRREAAYEQYF. The variable domain in full, with the rest retrieved from reference TRBV11-3 and TRBJ2-7, is EAGVVQSPRYKIIEKKQPVAFWCNPISGHNTLYWYLQNLGQGPELLIRYENEEAVDDSQLPKDRFSAERLKGVDSTLKIQPAELGDSAVYLCASSRREAAYEQYFGPGTRLTVT.